A selection of T cell receptor beta chains follows, all from one sample in a study of blood T cell repertoires in COVID-19. The method was immunoSEQ multiplex PCR; TCRdb's version includes in-frame clones alone and lacks a portion of them. Seen here are roughly 130,000 clones, roughly 84% observed once, and the top ten hold 8.5% to 9%. Sequencing input: peripheral blood. These receptors came from a man aged 25 to 45 with COVID-19, enrolled during active disease. The CDR3 runs from the conserved cysteine through the conserved F or W. A D gene is named only where the DNA matches it firmly. Not every row has a clone size; where given, it reads once, few, many or a size class.

V	J	size	D	DNA	CDR3
TRBV21-1	TRBJ1-4	NA	NA	TGTGCCAGCAGCAATGCAGGGAATAATGAAAAACTGTTTTTT	CASSNAGNNEKLFF
TRBV7-8	TRBJ2-3	NA	NA	TGTGCCAGCAGCTTACAGGGGCGTTTGGATACGCAGTATTTT	CASSLQGRLDTQYF
TRBV27	TRBJ2-3	NA	TRBD1	TGTGCCAGCAGTCCCGGGACAGGCGGCGGTTTGGGCACAGATACGCAGTATTTT	CASSPGTGGGLGTDTQYF
TRBV5-1	TRBJ1-2	NA	NA	TGCGCCAGCAGCTTGGGGGACAAATTATTGAACTATGGCTACACCTTC	CASSLGDKLLNYGYTF
TRBV4-1	TRBJ1-1	NA	NA	TGCGCCAGCAGCCAAAACAGGGATGACACTGAAGCTTTCTTT	CASSQNRDDTEAFF
TRBV30	TRBJ2-2	NA	TRBD2	TGTGCCTGGAGTGTACTGCGGGAGGCCACCGGGGAGCTGTTTTTT	CAWSVLREATGELFF
TRBV14	TRBJ2-3	NA	TRBD2	TGTGCCAGCAGCCAAGATCAGAAGCGGGAGTCCCCGGATACGCAGTATTTT	CASSQDQKRESPDTQYF
TRBV2	TRBJ1-1	NA	NA	TGTGCCAGCAGTTTTTACACTATCAACACTGAAGCTTTCTTT	CASSFYTINTEAFF
TRBV28	TRBJ1-5	NA	NA	TGTGCCAGCAGTTTTGGGGGCAGCGGCAATCAGCCCCAGCATTTT	CASSFGGSGNQPQHF
TRBV29-1	TRBJ2-7	NA	TRBD1	TGCAGCGTTGAAGAGGACAGGGGGAGGGAGCAGTACTTC	CSVEEDRGREQYF
TRBV5-4	TRBJ1-2	NA	NA	TGTGCCAGCAGCTTGGCGGGGGGTAGGGGCTACACCTTC	CASSLAGGRGYTF
TRBV6-1	TRBJ2-7	NA	NA	TGTGCCAGCAGTGAACGTGAACAGAGCTTCTACGAGCAGTACTTC	CASSEREQSFYEQYF
TRBV28	TRBJ1-2	few	NA	TGTGCCAGCAGACTTTCCGGGGGCTATGGCTACACCTTC	CASRLSGGYGYTF
TRBV6-2/TRBV6-3	TRBJ2-2	NA	NA	TGTGCCAGCAGTTACTTCTCCCGAGCTAGCGCAACCGGGGAGCTGTTTTTT	CASSYFSRASATGELFF
TRBV18	TRBJ2-2	NA	TRBD1	TGTGCCAGCTCACCCGGGACAGTTCCCAACACCGGGGAGCTGTTTTTT	CASSPGTVPNTGELFF
TRBV28	TRBJ1-1	NA	NA	TGTGCCAGCACCCCGACAGTGATCATGAACACTGAAGCTTTCTTT	CASTPTVIMNTEAFF
TRBV27	TRBJ2-1	few	TRBD1	TGTGCCAGCAGTTTACTTACGACAGGGCTGATCAATGAGCAGTTCTTC	CASSLLTTGLINEQFF
TRBV4-1	TRBJ1-3	once	NA	TGCGCCAGCAGCCAAGATGGGGCCTCTGGAAACACCATATATTTT	CASSQDGASGNTIYF
TRBV18	TRBJ2-7	few	TRBD1	TGTGCCAGCTCACCGCAGGGGGCCAACGAGCAGTACTTC	CASSPQGANEQYF
TRBV29-1	TRBJ1-1	NA	TRBD1	TGCAGCGTTCTATTAGGGGGCTGGACTGAAGCTTTCTTT	CSVLLGGWTEAFF
TRBV2	TRBJ2-5	NA	NA	TGTGCCAGCAGTGGGGAGAGTATGGAGACCCAGTACTTC	CASSGESMETQYF
TRBV28	TRBJ2-7	NA	TRBD1	TGTGCCAGCAGCGTCAGACAGGGGTGGGAGCAGTACTTC	CASSVRQGWEQYF
TRBV9	TRBJ2-1	NA	TRBD1	TGTGCCAGCAGTTTCGGGACAGGGATTGATGAGCAGTTCTTC	CASSFGTGIDEQFF
TRBV6-5	TRBJ2-7	NA	TRBD1	TGTGCCAGCAGTTACGCCGGGACAGATAAAGGCTACGAGCAGTACTTC	CASSYAGTDKGYEQYF
TRBV5-4	TRBJ2-7	once	NA	TGTGCCAGCAGCTGGGGGCAGGGGTCCTCAGGCGAGCAGTACTTC	CASSWGQGSSGEQYF
TRBV2	TRBJ2-7	NA	TRBD2	TGTGCCAGCAGTGAATTACTAGCGGGGGCCTACGAGCAGTACTTC	CASSELLAGAYEQYF
TRBV30	TRBJ2-3	few	NA	TGTGCCTGGAGGGGCCAGGGTGTTGCTTATACGCAGTATTTT	CAWRGQGVAYTQYF
TRBV15	TRBJ1-1	NA	TRBD1	TGTGCCACCAGCTCCCGGACAGGGGACACTGAAGCTTTCTTT	CATSSRTGDTEAFF
TRBV12-3/TRBV12-4	TRBJ1-1	NA	NA	TGTGCCAGCAGTTTACAAAGACAGCGTGAAGCTTTCTTT	CASSLQRQREAFF
TRBV9	TRBJ1-3	NA	NA	TGTGCCAGCAGCGTCATGGGAGGGAATGGAAACACCATATATTTT	CASSVMGGNGNTIYF
TRBV27	TRBJ2-7	NA	TRBD2	TGTGCCAGCAGTTCGACTAGCGCAGCCTACGAGCAGTACTTC	CASSSTSAAYEQYF
TRBV11-2	TRBJ2-2	NA	TRBD2	TGTGCCAGCAGCCAGGGACTAGCGGGAGTCGGCGGGGAGCTGTTTTTT	CASSQGLAGVGGELFF
TRBV5-1	TRBJ2-1	NA	NA	TGCGCCAGCAGCGTGACAGGAAGCTCCTACAATGAGCAGTTCTTC	CASSVTGSSYNEQFF
TRBV6-1	TRBJ1-1	NA	NA	TGTGCCAGCAGTGACCGGACTGCTTTGAACACTGAAGCTTTCTTT	CASSDRTALNTEAFF
TRBV11-2	TRBJ2-5	NA	NA	TGTGCCAGCAGCTTTTCGGGGGACCAGTACTTC	CASSFSGDQYF
TRBV5-5	TRBJ1-1	NA	TRBD1	TGTGCCAGCAGCTCACACGTCACAGGGGGCACTGAAGCTTTCTTT	CASSSHVTGGTEAFF
TRBV5-4	TRBJ2-1	NA	TRBD2	TGTGCCAGCAGCTTCTTAGCGGGAGAATTTGGCAATGAGCAGTTCTTC	CASSFLAGEFGNEQFF
TRBV7-2	TRBJ1-3	once	TRBD1	TGTGCCAGCAGCTCCCGACAGGGGGCGACTGGAAACACCATATATTTT	CASSSRQGATGNTIYF
TRBV6-2/TRBV6-3	TRBJ1-1	NA	NA	TGTGCCAGCAGCAATGACCCCGCGGCGGGCTCTGAAGCTTTCTTT	CASSNDPAAGSEAFF
TRBV12-3/TRBV12-4	TRBJ1-1	few	NA	TGTGCCAGCAGGACAGTGCATGAAGCTTTCTTT	CASRTVHEAFF
TRBV14	TRBJ2-5	NA	TRBD2	TGTGCCAGCAGCCTGGGACTAGCGGGATACTCGGAGACCCAGTACTTC	CASSLGLAGYSETQYF
TRBV28	TRBJ2-1	NA	TRBD1	TGTGCCAGCAGTGAATCCGGACAGGGAAGCGACAATGAGCAGTTCTTC	CASSESGQGSDNEQFF
TRBV27	TRBJ2-5	NA	NA	TGTGCCAGCAGTCTAGGCCCGGGATTAGGGGAGACCCAGTACTTC	CASSLGPGLGETQYF
TRBV6-6	TRBJ1-2	NA	TRBD1	TGTGCCAGCGACGGACAGGGTGACTATGGCTACACCTTC	CASDGQGDYGYTF
TRBV3-1/TRBV3-2	TRBJ1-1	NA	TRBD1	TGTGCCAGCAGCCAAGCGACAGGGAACCCTGAAGCTTTCTTT	CASSQATGNPEAFF
TRBV4-2	TRBJ1-2	NA	TRBD1	TGTGCCAGCAGCCAAGGGACAGGGGGAAGCTATGGCTACACCTTC	CASSQGTGGSYGYTF
TRBV5-5	TRBJ2-7	few	NA	TGTGCCAGCAGCTCTAGCTGGAGCTCCTACGAGCAGTACTTC	CASSSSWSSYEQYF
TRBV5-1	TRBJ2-7	NA	NA	TGCGCCAGCAGCTTTAACAGTGCGGGTGGGCGAGAGCAGTACTTC	CASSFNSAGGREQYF
TRBV6-1	TRBJ1-5	few	TRBD1	TGTGCCAGCAGTGGAACAGGGGGTTATAGCAATCAGCCCCAGCATTTT	CASSGTGGYSNQPQHF
TRBV27	TRBJ2-5	NA	NA	TGTGCCAGCACTGGAGGGCCTGGATCTTCCCAAGAGACCCAGTACTTC	CASTGGPGSSQETQYF
TRBV24-1	TRBJ2-7	NA	TRBD1	TGTGCCACCAGTAACTACCTGGGCGACAGGGGGCGGTACGAGCAGTACTTC	CATSNYLGDRGRYEQYF
TRBV7-9	TRBJ1-1	NA	TRBD1	TGTGCCCACGACAGGGGACCTGAAGCTTTCTTT	CAHDRGPEAFF
TRBV3-1/TRBV3-2	TRBJ1-4	NA	TRBD1	TGTGCCAGCAGCCCCCGGACAGGGGGGAATGAAAAACTGTTTTTT	CASSPRTGGNEKLFF
TRBV5-4	TRBJ2-2	NA	TRBD2	TGTGCCAGCAGCCGGACTAGCGGGACGACCGGGGAGCTGTTTTTT	CASSRTSGTTGELFF
TRBV7-6	TRBJ2-7	NA	TRBD2	TGTGCCAGCAGCTCACTAGCGGGAGACCCATACGAGCAGTACTTC	CASSSLAGDPYEQYF